The 6 T cell receptor beta chains listed next were all sequenced from one sample in a study of Graves' ophthalmopathy and Graves' hyperthyroidism. RNA transcripts provided the template for amplifying TCR beta CDR3 regions. The library came from an HTBI-primed first-round RT-PCR and a second-round multiplex PCR. In TCRdb, the multiplex PCR reads were re-called with MiXCR into one record per CDR3 protein. The sample carries 500,000 to 700,000 distinct CDR3 sequences, roughly 39% recorded once. The source material was peripheral blood or thyroid tissue (not recorded which). The receptors were gathered from an adult man with Graves' hyperthyroidism.

The V call is TRBV24-1, the J call TRBJ2-1, with 12 bases matching TRBD2. With V trimmed by 6 bases and J by 2 bases, 1 base remained unmatched. Germline CDR1 KGHDR, CDR2 SFDVKD. The CDR3 contains 15 residues. The CDR3 loop is CATSSSGRAYNEQFF. Here the CDR3 DNA reads TGTGCCACCAGTTCTAGCGGGAGGGCCTACAATGAGCAGTTCTTC.

CDR3 loop: CASSKPPGQGNTEAFF. Here the CDR3 DNA reads TGTGCCAGCAGCAAACCACCGGGACAGGGGAACACTGAAGCTTTCTTT. This rearrangement joins TRBV11-3 to TRBJ1-1; TRBD1 aligns across 9 bases. V shed 5 bases, J shed 1 base, and the junction held 8 bases outside the gene matches. CDR1 is SGHNT, CDR2 YENEEA, per germline. This CDR3 comprises 16 residues.

V is TRBV29-1 and J is TRBJ2-3, with a possible D match to TRBD1 (5 bases). The V end was cut by 5 bases, the J end by 0 bases, with 18 bases between. Germline V gene lookup returns CDR1 SQVTM and CDR2 ANQGSEA. The CDR3 has 16 amino acids. The CDR3 nucleotides read TGCAGCGTTAGTTCGACAGACTCAATTAGCACAGATACGCAGTATTTT. This encodes CSVSSTDSISTDTQYF.

This clonotype has ten or more counts. The J gene is TRBJ1-4, the V gene TRBV7-8, with 10 bases matching TRBD1. Germline lookup yields CDR1 SGHVS and CDR2 FQNEAQ. Trimming cost V 4 bases and J 4 bases; bases outside gene matches: 0. The CDR3 runs 14 residues. Here the CDR3 reads CASSWTGGNEKLFF. CDR3 sequence (DNA): TGTGCCAGCAGCTGGACAGGGGGTAATGAAAAACTGTTTTTT.

The chain recombines TRBV19 with TRBJ1-1; D is possibly TRBD1 (5 bases). CDR1 is LNHDA and CDR2 is SQIVND in the germline V gene (reference sequence). The CDR3 runs to 13 residues. V lost 5 bases to trimming and J lost 3 bases, with 10 bases between them. DNA of the CDR3: TGTGCCAGTAGTGGGGGGGGTTACACTGAAGCTTTCTTT. It specifies CASSGGGYTEAFF.

This clonotype has only a few counts. The chain links TRBV28 to TRBJ1-2, with D unclear. The germline V gene has CDR1 MDHEN and CDR2 SYDVKM. Trimming took 7 bases from V and 3 from J, leaving 12 bases between them. The CDR3 runs 13 residues. CDR3 residues: CASISGGDYGYTF. DNA for the CDR3: TGTGCCAGCATCTCTGGTGGGGACTATGGCTACACCTTC.